This T cell receptor (beta chain) was sequenced during a study of T cells in Graves' hyperthyroidism and ophthalmopathy. Ten or more counts support this clonotype. The TCR beta CDR3 regions underwent amplification using RNA transcripts as the source. Researchers ran a first-round RT-PCR on the TCR CDR3 using the HTBI primer set. TCRdb reanalysed the multiplex PCR reads using MiXCR and keeps one entry per CDR3 protein. Here the sample spans 350,000 or so distinct CDR3 sequences, around a sixth being singletons. This CDR3 comprises 15 residues. Trimming stripped 6 bases from V and 4 bases from J, with 17 bases between. The germline V gene has CDR1 MDHEN and CDR2 SYDVKM.

The sequenced sample was blood. The receptor comes from a woman aged 45-65 years with Graves' hyperthyroidism. The chain couples TRBV28 to TRBJ2-3; D is perhaps TRBD1 or TRBD2 (5 bases each). The CDR3 DNA follows: TGTGCCAGCAGCCAACGGGACGTGGGGGCAGATACGCAGTATTTT. Residues: CASSQRDVGADTQYF.